This entry is about one T cell receptor (beta chain). With random hexamers, roughly 0.45 to 1 ug RNA was reverse transcribed. Amplification of the TCR beta CDR3 was carried out by immunoSEQ multiplex PCR, which spanned a total of 54 Vbeta and 13 Jbeta segments. TCRdb re-called the immunoSEQ multiplex PCR reads through MiXCR, storing one row per CDR3 protein. Among around 170,000 distinct CDR3 sequences listed, 85% to 95% were seen once. The sample comes from a study of CD8 T cells in Susac syndrome. Study at large: When blood was collected, patients with Susac syndrome were therapy-naive, were taking corticosteroids, or were receiving intravenous immunoglobulin alone.

Negative isolation yielded CD4+ and CD8+ T cells, and FACS enriched TEMRA cells. V shed 7 bases, J shed 6 bases, and the junction held 8 bases outside the gene matches. Germline V lookup: CDR1 SQVTM, CDR2 ANQGSEA. This CDR3 is built from 15 residues. This chain links TRBV29-1 with TRBJ2-3, with TRBD2 identical over 15 bases. The sequence came from a human donor with Susac syndrome. The sequenced material came from CD8+ T cells from PBMCs. The CDR3 DNA reads TGCAGCGCTCGGACTAGCGGGGGGGTGCAGGATACGCAGTATTTT. This gives the protein CSARTSGGVQDTQYF.